A single sample is the source of the 18 T cell receptor beta chains below, sequenced in a study of T cells in Graves' hyperthyroidism and ophthalmopathy (dated by TCRdb to between 2017 and 2020). Receptor amplification or capture employed multiplex PCR. Sequencing took place on an Illumina HiSeq 2000. TCR beta CDR3 regions were amplified from RNA transcripts. A first-round RT-PCR of the TCR CDR3 used the HTBI primer set with the Qiagen OneStep RT-PCR kit. Using fastp at Q25 and MiXCR, TCRdb reprocessed the public reads and kept productive beta chains. Each record represents a unique CDR3 protein, reported with the most common genes and DNA among its rows. The sample profile shows about 500,000 distinct CDR3 sequences; 15% to 20% of them were found once. The ten largest make up about 29% of the sample. The sample consisted of blood. These TCRs come from a woman aged 30 to 39 with Graves' ophthalmopathy.

This clonotype was detected a few times. The chain recombines TRBV20-1 with TRBJ2-7; TRBD2 aligns across 9 bases. V dropped 5 bases and J dropped 3; count of bases not matched to a gene: 11. The germline CDR1 and CDR2 sequences are DFQATT and SNEGSKA (reference sequence). The CDR3 is made up of 15 amino acids. CDR3 DNA: TGCAGTGCTCCCCCCCTCGGGACTAGCAACTACGAGCAGTACTTC. Amino acid sequence: CSAPPLGTSNYEQYF.

Ten or more counts support this clonotype. The chain uses TRBV30 and TRBJ1-4; D remains ambiguous. The germline CDR1 and CDR2 sequences are GTSNPN and SVGIG (reference sequence). Trimming left V 3 bases short and J 8 bases short, with 7 bases between. The CDR3 runs to 11 residues. As DNA, the CDR3 is TGTGCCTGGAGGAACAGAGAAAAACTGTTTTTT. Encoded protein: CAWRNREKLFF.

This clonotype was detected a few times. The chain couples TRBV7-2 to TRBJ2-7; D remains unclear. Looked up from germline, CDR1 is SGHTA and CDR2 is FQGNSA. The CDR3 sequence is 15 residues long. V gave up 1 base and J gave up 0 bases, with 10 bases separating them. For the CDR3, the DNA is TGTGCCAGCAGCTTAGTCAGTTTGAGCTCCTACGAGCAGTACTTC. Translation gives CASSLVSLSSYEQYF. The full variable domain, in which reference TRBV7-2 and TRBJ2-7 provide the parts outside the CDR3, is GAGVSQSPSNKVTEKGKDVELRCDPISGHTALYWYRQSLGQGLEFLIYFQGNSAPDKSGLPSDRFSAERTGGSVSTLTIQRTQQEDSAVYLCASSLVSLSSYEQYFGPGTRLTVT.

At least ten counts were recorded for this clonotype. This rearrangement joins TRBV12-3 or TRBV12-4 to TRBJ1-1; D unresolved. V was cut by 1 base and J by 7 bases, with 10 bases left in between. The CDR3 is 13 residues long. CDR3 sequence (DNA): TGTGCCAGCAGTTTAGGGCGAGGCAGTGAAGCTTTCTTT. This encodes CASSLGRGSEAFF.

Details on this clonotype: Because the CDR3 is missing its conserved closing phenylalanine or tryptophan, this is likely a read error. The rearrangement links TRBV28 to TRBJ2-5, with 7 bases lining up with TRBD1. J gave up 1 base and V 6 bases, and 5 bases lay outside the gene matches. The CDR3 length is 14 residues. Germline loops: CDR1 MDHEN, CDR2 SYDVKM. CDR3 sequence (DNA): TGTGCCAGCAGCCCCACAGGGGCCCAAGAGACCCAGTACCTC. This sequence encodes CASSPTGAQETQYL.

J is TRBJ1-1 and V is TRBV6-1; D unresolved. The CDR3 sequence is 13 residues long. The germline gives CDR1 MNHNS, CDR2 SASEGT. The V end was cut by 7 bases, the J end by 0 bases, with 9 bases between. CDR3 in amino acids: CASNTEMNTEAFF. In DNA, the CDR3 is TGTGCCAGCAATACGGAAATGAACACTGAAGCTTTCTTT.

Here the CDR3 DNA reads TGCGCCAGCAGCCAAGATTTCCCGGAGAGCACAGATACGCAGTATTTT. As protein: CASSQDFPESTDTQYF. The J gene is TRBJ2-3, the V gene TRBV4-1; D is unresolved. CDR1 MGHRA and CDR2 YSYEKL come from the germline V gene. V dropped 0 bases and J dropped 0 bases, with 10 bases sitting between them. The CDR3 totals 16 residues.

This clonotype came up many times. CDR3 loop: CASSLPLGQLYGYTF. The DNA of the CDR3 is TGTGCCAGCAGCTTGCCCCTGGGACAGCTCTATGGCTACACCTTC. The rearrangement links TRBV7-9 to TRBJ1-2; 7 bases are a match to TRBD1. This CDR3 spans 15 amino acids. Germline V lookup: CDR1 SEHNR, CDR2 FQNEAQ (reference sequence). The ends lost 3 bases at V and 4 bases at J; junction bases unmatched: 8. Filled out from reference TRBV7-9 and TRBJ1-2, the complete variable domain reads DTGVSQNPRHKITKRGQNVTFRCDPISEHNRLYWYRQTLGQGPEFLTYFQNEAQLEKSRLLSDRFSAERPKGSFSTLEIQRTEQGDSAMYLCASSLPLGQLYGYTFGSGTRLTVV.

At least ten counts were recorded for this clonotype. This sequence joins TRBV11-2 and TRBJ2-1, with TRBD2 matching over 13 bases. CDR3 length: 15 amino acids. V lost 5 bases, J lost 10 bases, and 8 bases stayed unmatched. Looked up from germline, CDR1 is SGHAT and CDR2 is FQNNGV. The CDR3 protein is CASSTGLAGVGEQFF. The CDR3 bases are TGTGCCAGCAGCACCGGACTAGCGGGAGTGGGCGAGCAGTTCTTC.

This clonotype was found a few times. This chain uses TRBV6-2 or TRBV6-3 with TRBJ2-2; D remains ambiguous. The CDR3 covers 17 residues. The V gene lost 6 bases and the J gene lost 0 bases, with 17 bases spanning the gap. Germline values: CDR1 MNHEY, CDR2 SVGEGT. In DNA, the CDR3 is TGTGCCAGCAGCACCCTAAGTCGGATTCCGAACACCGGGGAGCTGTTTTTT. Its protein product is CASSTLSRIPNTGELFF.

This clonotype appeared many times. The chain employs TRBV11-2 and TRBJ2-1, with 9 nucleotides matching TRBD2. The CDR3 contains 14 residues. Germline V gene lookup returns CDR1 SGHAT and CDR2 FQNNGV. V shed 5 bases and J 9 bases; nucleotides not matched to a gene: 8. The CDR3 DNA follows: TGTGCCAGCAGCGGCGGGAGGGCTTCCAGTGAGCAGTTCTTC. Protein sequence: CASSGGRASSEQFF.

Only a few counts were recorded for this clonotype. The V gene is TRBV12-3 or TRBV12-4, the J gene TRBJ1-5, with D perhaps matching TRBD1 (5 bases). This CDR3 is 14 amino acids long. V shed 7 bases and J shed 4 bases, with 14 bases lying between them. The CDR3 sequence is CASTRQGENQPQHF. The CDR3 bases are TGTGCCAGCACTCGGCAGGGTGAAAATCAGCCCCAGCATTTT.

The chain joins TRBV20-1 to TRBJ2-2; TRBD2 aligns across 8 bases. With V trimmed by 3 bases and J by 0 bases, 9 bases remained unmatched. Germline values: CDR1 DFQATT, CDR2 SNEGSKA (reference sequence). This CDR3 contains 17 residues. The CDR3 sequence: CSARSSGPDTNTGELFF. CDR3 DNA: TGCAGTGCTAGGTCTAGCGGGCCAGACACGAACACCGGGGAGCTGTTTTTT.

This clonotype was found many times. The chain combines TRBV6-6 with TRBJ1-6; no clear D. Germline V gene lookup returns CDR1 MNHNY and CDR2 SVGAGI (reference sequence). The CDR3 has 20 residues. Between the trimmed V and J ends, which lost 0 bases and 10 bases, there was a span of 28 bases. The CDR3 loop is CASSYSVMEGRRTFGSPLHF. The CDR3 DNA follows: TGTGCCAGCAGTTACTCCGTAATGGAAGGCAGGCGGACCTTTGGGTCACCCCTCCACTTT.

This chain joins TRBV13 and TRBJ2-7; either TRBD1 or TRBD2 may supply D (6 bases each). The V gene lost 0 bases and the J gene lost 0 bases, with 12 bases spanning the gap. CDR3 length equals 16 residues. Germline CDR1 reads PRHDT; CDR2 reads FYEKMQ (reference sequence). For the CDR3, the DNA is TGTGCCAGCAGCTTAGGAGGGGGGACTTACTCCTACGAGCAGTACTTC. Translated: CASSLGGGTYSYEQYF.

This clonotype showed up just a few times. V and J are TRBV5-6 and TRBJ1-2; possible D gene TRBD1, 6 bases. V was shortened by 0 bases and J by 3 bases, with 21 bases between the two germline ends. CDR3 length: 18 residues. Germline assignment: CDR1 SGHDT and CDR2 YYEEEE. CDR3 DNA sequence: TGTGCCAGCAGCTTGGGGCCCTCGGGACAATCATCGTACTATGGCTACACCTTC. Amino acids: CASSLGPSGQSSYYGYTF.

About this clonotype: At one end the junction does not follow the germline gene, possibly because of a read error. The J gene is TRBJ2-1, the V gene TRBV12-3 or TRBV12-4; 9 nucleotides agree with TRBD2. This CDR3 is built from 15 residues. CDR3 DNA sequence: TGTGCCAGCAGTCTAGCGGGACTCAGATACAATGAGCAGTTCTTC. This encodes CASSLAGLRYNEQFF.

The V and J genes are TRBV20-1 and TRBJ2-2; D not resolved. Germline V gives CDR1 DFQATT, CDR2 SNEGSKA (reference sequence). V dropped 1 base and J dropped 5 bases, with 17 bases sitting between them. The CDR3 loop spans 16 amino acids. CDR3 coding DNA: TGCAGTGCTAGAGTCATTTCAACTATTGGAACCGGGGAGCTGTTTTTT. This gives the protein CSARVISTIGTGELFF.